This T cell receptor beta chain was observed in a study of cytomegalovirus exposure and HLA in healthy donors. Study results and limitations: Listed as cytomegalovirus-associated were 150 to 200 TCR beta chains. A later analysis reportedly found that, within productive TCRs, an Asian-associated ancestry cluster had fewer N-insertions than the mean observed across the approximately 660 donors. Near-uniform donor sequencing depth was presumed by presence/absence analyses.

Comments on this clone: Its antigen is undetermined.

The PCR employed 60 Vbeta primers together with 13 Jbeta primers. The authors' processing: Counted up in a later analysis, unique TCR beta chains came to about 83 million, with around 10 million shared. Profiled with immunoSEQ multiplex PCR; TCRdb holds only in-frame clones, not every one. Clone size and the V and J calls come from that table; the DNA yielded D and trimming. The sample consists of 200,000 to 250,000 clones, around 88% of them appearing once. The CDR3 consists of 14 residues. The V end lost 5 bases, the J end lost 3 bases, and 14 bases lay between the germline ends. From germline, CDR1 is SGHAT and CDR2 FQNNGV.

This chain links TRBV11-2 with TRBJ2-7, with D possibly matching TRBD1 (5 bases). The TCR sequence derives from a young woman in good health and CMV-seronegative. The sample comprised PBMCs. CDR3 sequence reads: CASSARENGYEQYF. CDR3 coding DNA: TGTGCCAGCAGCGCCAGGGAAAACGGCTACGAGCAGTACTTC.